Listed below are T cell receptor beta chains from one sample, sequenced in a study of beta chain features in type 1 diabetes. The protocol was immunoSEQ multiplex PCR, while the TCRdb copy is restricted to in-frame clones and leaves out a portion. The data show a few hundred thousand clones, roughly 15% seen once. Sample: naive CD4+ T cells from blood. All receptors derive from a woman aged 18-30 years in good health. The CDR3 runs from the conserved cysteine through the conserved F or W. A D gene is named only where the DNA matches it firmly. Expanded clones get a size class; other rows say once, few or many, or leave the size out.

clone_size,j_call,v_call,d_call,cdr3_nt,cdr3_aa
few,TRBJ2-5,TRBV5-1,TRBD2,TGCGCCAGCAGCGATCTAGCGGGAGCGGAGGAGACCCAGTACTTC,CASSDLAGAEETQYF
-,TRBJ1-1,TRBV25-1,-,TGTGCCAGCAGTGAATATCCCAGGGGTATGAACACTGAAGCTTTCTTT,CASSEYPRGMNTEAFF
-,TRBJ2-3,TRBV11-2,TRBD2,TGTGCCAGCAGCTTAGCCGGGGGGGGGACAGATACGCAGTATTTT,CASSLAGGGTDTQYF
-,TRBJ2-2,TRBV28,TRBD1,TGTGCCAGCAGTTTAGGTCTAGGGGGCGGCAAGAACACCGGGGAGCTGTTTTTT,CASSLGLGGGKNTGELFF
-,TRBJ1-5,TRBV28,TRBD1,TGTGCCAGCACGACAGGGAATAGCAATCAGCCCCAGCATTTT,CASTTGNSNQPQHF
few,TRBJ1-3,TRBV6-1,-,TGTGCCAGCAGCCGCAATGACAATTCTGGAAACACCATATATTTT,CASSRNDNSGNTIYF
-,TRBJ2-7,TRBV20-1,-,TGCAGTGCCCTGGAGGTCAGAGTTCAGTACTTC,CSALEVRVQYF
-,TRBJ2-1,TRBV14,TRBD2,TGTGCCAGCAGCCAACTAGCGGTTAGCAAGCAGTTCTTC,CASSQLAVSKQFF
few,TRBJ1-1,TRBV7-2,-,TGTGCCAGCAGCTTCCAGGGGCCCATGGGGACTGAAGCTTTCTTT,CASSFQGPMGTEAFF
-,TRBJ2-7,TRBV14,TRBD2,TGTGCCAGCAGCCTAGGGAGGGGACGGTACGAGCAGTACTTC,CASSLGRGRYEQYF
few,TRBJ2-1,TRBV5-1,TRBD2,TGCGCCAGCAGCTTGACTAGCGGCTCCTACAATGAGCAGTTCTTC,CASSLTSGSYNEQFF
-,TRBJ2-7,TRBV10-3,-,TGTGCCATGAGGACAGCGTATTACGAGCAGTACTTC,CAMRTAYYEQYF
-,TRBJ2-1,TRBV29-1,-,TGCAGCGCGAGGACGGACATAAGCTCCTACAATGAGCAGTTCTTC,CSARTDISSYNEQFF
-,TRBJ1-1,TRBV2,TRBD1,TGTGCCAGCAGGTTTGACAGGGGTGAAGCTTTCTTT,CASRFDRGEAFF
-,TRBJ2-1,TRBV13,TRBD2,TGTGCCAGCAGCCAGGGCGCTAGCGGGAGGTTTTACAATGAGCAGTTCTTC,CASSQGASGRFYNEQFF
few,TRBJ1-2,TRBV2,TRBD1,TGTGCCAGCAGTTCACAGGGGACTTTACTCTATGGCTACACCTTC,CASSSQGTLLYGYTF
-,TRBJ2-7,TRBV9,TRBD1,TGTGCCAGCAGCCCTCAGGGGGCATTATCCGCTGTGGAGCAGTACTTC,CASSPQGALSAVEQYF
few,TRBJ2-7,TRBV28,-,TGTGCCAGCAGTTCTGGGTGGGGCTCCCCTCGCGAGCAGTACTTC,CASSSGWGSPREQYF
-,TRBJ2-5,TRBV19,TRBD1,TGTGCCAGAAAACGGGGGGACAGGGGATCTCGGGTGGAGACCCAGTACTTC,CARKRGDRGSRVETQYF